One sample yielded the 21 T cell receptor beta chains listed below, sequenced in a study of regulatory T cells. Study-wide points: In CD3G deficiency, regulatory T cells had lower Shannon diversity than autologous conventional CD4+ and control regulatory cells.

Antigen specificity for these receptors is unknown. Primers: 52 TRBV forward and 13 TRBJ reverse. Sequencing was performed with immunoSEQ multiplex PCR; in TCRdb, only in-frame clones are kept and a portion is missing. Here the sample spans about 3,400 clones, over 85% being singletons. Sequenced input: CD4+ Tregs sorted from blood. These receptors all stem from a person between 18 and 30 years old with CD3G deficiency.

J is TRBJ2-7 and V is TRBV7-2; D ambiguous. Trimming cost V 4 bases and J 2 bases, with 6 bases left between them. The CDR3 is made up of 12 amino acids. The V gene's germline CDR1 is SGHTA and CDR2 FQGNSA. CDR3 in amino acids: CASSSITYEQYF. CDR3 coding DNA: TGTGCCAGCAGCTCAATAACCTACGAGCAGTACTTC. Full variable domain (outside the CDR3, taken from reference TRBV7-2 and TRBJ2-7): GAGVSQSPSNKVTEKGKDVELRCDPISGHTALYWYRQSLGQGLEFLIYFQGNSAPDKSGLPSDRFSAERTGGSVSTLTIQRTQQEDSAVYLCASSSITYEQYFGPGTRLTVT.

The J gene is TRBJ2-7, the V gene TRBV6-1; 7 positions agree with TRBD2. The CDR3 extends over 13 amino acids. With V trimmed by 4 bases and J by 2 bases, 2 bases remained unmatched. Germline loops: CDR1 MNHNS, CDR2 SASEGT. The CDR3 here is CASSAGRPYEQYF. The DNA of the CDR3 is TGTGCCAGCAGTGCCGGGAGGCCCTACGAGCAGTACTTC.

V and J are TRBV4-2 and TRBJ2-1, with D maybe TRBD1 (5 bases). CDR3 length equals 16 residues. The germline V gene has CDR1 LGHNA and CDR2 YNFKEQ. The V and J ends lost 1 base and 7 bases respectively, with 17 bases between them. CDR3 amino acids: CASSQGSGLDPNEQFF. The CDR3 nucleotides read TGTGCCAGCAGCCAAGGGTCAGGGTTGGACCCGAATGAGCAGTTCTTC.

V usage is TRBV7-2 and J usage is TRBJ1-5, with D maybe TRBD1 (5 bases). Trimming stripped 0 bases from V and 6 bases from J, with 6 bases between. The CDR3 covers 13 residues. The germline gives CDR1 SGHTA, CDR2 FQGNSA. CDR3 sequence: CASSLAGRQPQHF. The CDR3, as DNA: TGTGCCAGCAGCTTAGCGGGGCGTCAGCCCCAGCATTTT.

The chain joins TRBV2 to TRBJ1-5, with unresolved D. The V end lost 5 bases, the J end lost 7 bases, and 9 bases lay between the germline ends. The germline gives CDR1 SNHLY, CDR2 FYNNEI. This CDR3 comprises 12 residues. The CDR3: CASSRTGQPQHF. The CDR3 DNA reads TGTGCCAGCAGTAGGACTGGGCAGCCCCAGCATTTT. The entire variable domain, with the rest obtained from reference TRBV2 and TRBJ1-5, is as follows: EPEVTQTPSHQVTQMGQEVILRCVPISNHLYFYWYRQILGQKVEFLVSFYNNEISEKSEIFDDQFSVERPDGSNFTLKIRSTKLEDSAMYFCASSRTGQPQHFGDGTRLSIL.

The chain employs TRBV6-6 and TRBJ1-2, with D tentatively TRBD1 (6 bases). This CDR3 has 13 amino acids. Germline lookup yields CDR1 MNHNY and CDR2 SVGAGI (reference sequence). V was cut by 5 bases and J by 6 bases, with 13 bases left in between. The CDR3 DNA reads TGTGCCAGCAGTGCTCTAAACAGGGATGGCTACACCTTC. Translated, it gives CASSALNRDGYTF.

This clone has just one count. The chain employs TRBV5-1 and TRBJ2-1; 8 positions match TRBD2. The germline V gene encodes CDR1 SGHRS and CDR2 YFSETQ. V dropped 0 bases and J dropped 9; count of bases not matched to a gene: 5. The length of the CDR3 is 14 residues. The CDR3, as DNA: TGCGCCAGCAGCTTGGACGGGAGGGCCGGTGAGCAGTTCTTC. Amino acid sequence: CASSLDGRAGEQFF.

The chain is built from TRBV5-6 and TRBJ2-6; D could derive from TRBD1 or TRBD2 (5 bases each). This CDR3 comprises 18 residues. Germline CDR1 and CDR2: SGHDT and YYEEEE. Trimming removed 4 bases from V and 0 bases from J, with 17 bases in between. The CDR3 DNA reads as TGTGCCAGCAGCCCCATTCCCGGGGCCCACTCTGGGGCCAACGTCCTGACTTTC. As protein: CASSPIPGAHSGANVLTF.

The V and J genes are TRBV29-1 and TRBJ1-2; 10 bases agree with TRBD1. V shed 4 bases and J 6 bases; nucleotides not matched to a gene: 8. In germline, CDR1 is SQVTM, CDR2 ANQGSEA. The CDR3 extends over 14 amino acids. CDR3: CSVVGGQGWNGYTF. CDR3 nucleotide sequence: TGCAGCGTTGTGGGGGGACAGGGGTGGAATGGCTACACCTTC.

The CDR3 DNA reads as TGCGCCAGCAGCTCCCAGGGGGCTAGGAGAGAGACCCAGTACTTC. Translating it yields CASSSQGARRETQYF. The V and J genes are TRBV5-1 and TRBJ2-5; 8 bases align to TRBD1. J gave up 4 bases and V 3 bases, and 8 bases lay outside the gene matches. Per germline, CDR1 SGHRS and CDR2 YFSETQ. There are 15 residues in the CDR3.

The chain recombines TRBV6-1 with TRBJ2-7; D is undetermined. Germline V gene data show CDR1 as MNHNS and CDR2 as SASEGT. V was clipped by 5 bases and J by 2 bases, with 16 bases between them. The CDR3 is 15 amino acids. CDR3 sequence: CASSPRVGSAYEQYV. The CDR3 region has the DNA TGTGCCAGCAGTCCCCGGGTAGGTTCCGCCTACGAGCAGTACGTC.

The V and J genes are TRBV28 and TRBJ2-7; 7 bases agree with TRBD1. This CDR3 spans 12 amino acids. V dropped 7 bases and J dropped 5; count of bases not matched to a gene: 5. Germline V gene lookup returns CDR1 MDHEN and CDR2 SYDVKM. The CDR3 coding sequence is TGTGCCAGCAATCGACAGGGCGACGAGCAGTACTTC. Its protein product is CASNRQGDEQYF.

The chain links TRBV21-1 to TRBJ2-7; TRBD1, as called in the table, went unchecked against the DNA. TRBV21-1 counts as a pseudogene. The CDR3 has 17 residues. CDR3 nucleotide sequence: TGTGCCAGCAGCATATCCCTCCCACAGGGGTCTTCCTACGAGCAGTACTTC. Its translation is CASSISLPQGSSYEQYF.

Written as DNA, the CDR3 is TGTGCCAGCAGGGTAGGGGGTACGCAGTATTTT. Protein: CASRVGGTQYF. The chain recombines TRBV6-6 with TRBJ2-3, with D possibly being TRBD1 (6 bases). Trimming left V 6 bases short and J 8 bases short, with 9 bases between. The CDR3 runs 11 residues. Germline loops: CDR1 MNHNY, CDR2 SVGAGI (reference sequence).

CDR3 protein: CASSERGVQHF. In DNA, the CDR3 is TGTGCCAGCAGTGAACGGGGGGTCCAGCATTTT. The V gene is TRBV6-1, the J gene TRBJ1-5, with D possibly TRBD1 on 5 matching bases. V gave up 2 bases and J gave up 12 bases, with 8 bases separating them. CDR1 is MNHNS, CDR2 SASEGT, per germline. This CDR3 has 11 amino acids.

This chain connects TRBV6-1 to TRBJ1-1; a weak D match, TRBD1 (6 bases). This CDR3 has 13 residues. V shed 11 bases and J shed 5 bases, with 18 bases lying between them. In germline, CDR1 is MNHNS, CDR2 SASEGT. Here the CDR3 reads CAASRGIGTEAFF. The DNA for the CDR3 is TGTGCCGCCTCGAGGGGGATCGGGACTGAAGCTTTCTTT.

This rearrangement joins TRBV28 to TRBJ2-1; 11 bases map to TRBD1. V lost 7 bases, J lost 8 bases, and 13 bases stayed unmatched. Per germline, CDR1 MDHEN and CDR2 SYDVKM. The CDR3 is 16 residues long. Written as DNA, the CDR3 is TGTGCCAGCACCACTGCCTTCGGACAGGGGGCTTATGAGCAGTTCTTC. It yields the protein CASTTAFGQGAYEQFF.

V is TRBV28 and J is TRBJ1-5; 10 bases are a match to TRBD1. Unmatched junction bases numbered 9, after V lost 4 bases and J lost 6 bases. The CDR3 sequence is 16 residues long. Per germline, CDR1 MDHEN and CDR2 SYDVKM. The chain's CDR3 is CASSSRDRGPGQPQHF. The CDR3 DNA is TGTGCCAGCAGTTCGAGGGACAGGGGTCCCGGTCAGCCCCAGCATTTT.

CDR3 residues: CASSPGINEKLFF. The CDR3 DNA follows: TGTGCCAGTAGTCCAGGGATCAATGAAAAACTGTTTTTT. The rearrangement links TRBV19 to TRBJ1-4, with D perhaps TRBD1 (5 bases). Between the trimmed V and J ends, which lost 5 bases and 5 bases, there was a span of 9 bases. The CDR3 has 13 residues. Per germline, CDR1 LNHDA and CDR2 SQIVND (reference sequence).

J is TRBJ1-3 and V is TRBV19, with 9 bases identical to TRBD1. Germline trimming cut 8 bases from V and 2 bases from J; bases unmatched to any gene: 4. This CDR3 is built from 14 residues. Per germline, CDR1 LNHDA and CDR2 SQIVND (reference sequence). CDR3 nucleotides: TGTGCCAGTTTTACAGGGGGCACTGGAAACACCATATATTTT. Residues: CASFTGGTGNTIYF.

The chain is built from TRBV12-5 and TRBJ1-6, with a tentative D call TRBD1 (6 bases). Trimming pared 4 bases from V and 7 bases from J, leaving 14 bases between. CDR1 is LGHNT, CDR2 FRNRAP, per germline. The CDR3 contains 15 residues. The CDR3 region has the DNA TGTGCTAGTGGTTCTCGCGGGGGCGACAATTCACCCCTCCACTTT. Translating gives CASGSRGGDNSPLHF. The whole variable domain, remainder taken from reference TRBV12-5 and TRBJ1-6, is DARVTQTPRHKVTEMGQEVTMRCQPILGHNTVFWYRQTMMQGLELLAYFRNRAPLDDSGMPKDRFSAEMPDATLATLKIQPSEPRDSAVYFCASGSRGGDNSPLHFGNGTRLTVT.